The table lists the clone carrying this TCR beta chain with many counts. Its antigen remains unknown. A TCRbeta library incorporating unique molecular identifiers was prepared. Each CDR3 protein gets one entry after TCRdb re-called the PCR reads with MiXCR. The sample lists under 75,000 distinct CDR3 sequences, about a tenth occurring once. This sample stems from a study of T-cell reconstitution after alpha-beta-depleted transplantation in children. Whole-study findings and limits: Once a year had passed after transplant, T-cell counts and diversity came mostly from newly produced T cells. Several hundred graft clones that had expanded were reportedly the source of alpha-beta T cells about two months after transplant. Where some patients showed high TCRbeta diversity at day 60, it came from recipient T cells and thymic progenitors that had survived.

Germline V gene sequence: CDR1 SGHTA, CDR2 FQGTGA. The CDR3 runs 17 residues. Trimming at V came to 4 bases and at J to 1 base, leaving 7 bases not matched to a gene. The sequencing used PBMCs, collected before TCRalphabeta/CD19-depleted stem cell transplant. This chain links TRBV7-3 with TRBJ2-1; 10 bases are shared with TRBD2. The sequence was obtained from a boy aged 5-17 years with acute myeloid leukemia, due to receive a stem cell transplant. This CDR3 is CASSSRAGGPSYNEQFF. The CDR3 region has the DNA TGTGCCAGCAGCTCACGAGCGGGAGGGCCATCCTACAATGAGCAGTTCTTC. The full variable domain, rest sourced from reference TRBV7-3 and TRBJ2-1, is GAGVSQTPSNKVTEKGKYVELRCDPISGHTALYWYRQSLGQGPEFLIYFQGTGAADDSGLPNDRFFAVRPEGSVSTLKIQRTERGDSAVYLCASSSRAGGPSYNEQFFGPGTRLTVL.